The present T cell receptor (beta chain) was sequenced within a study of cytomegalovirus exposure and HLA in healthy donors. The study's findings and limits: A later analysis linked a missense variant in DCLRE1C to the trimming of TCR beta V and J genes. In all likelihood, a cluster of highly shared sequence variants was a sequencing artifact.

Comment on this clone: The antigen is undetermined.

The CDR3 runs to 18 residues. The V gene's germline CDR1 is LNHNV and CDR2 YYDKDF (reference sequence). Trimming left V 0 bases short and J 2 bases short, with 18 bases between. Primers included in the PCR were 60 Vbeta and 13 Jbeta primers. Data came from immunoSEQ multiplex PCR; TCRdb stores just in-frame clones and leaves some out. The data contain fewer than 200,000 clones, roughly 80% of them singletons. Sequenced material: PBMCs. The TCR comes from a middle-aged man in good health and CMV-seronegative. The V call is TRBV15, the J call TRBJ2-3; D is possibly TRBD1 (6 bases). CDR3 residues: CATSRETTGKRDTDTQYF. CDR3 nucleotide sequence: TGTGCCACCAGCAGAGAGACTACAGGGAAGAGGGACACAGATACGCAGTATTTT.